The rows below give T cell receptor beta chains drawn from one sample of a study of blood T cell repertoires in COVID-19. Clones were read by immunoSEQ multiplex PCR, and TCRdb kept only the in-frame ones, dropping some. This sample has some 100,000 clones, with around 67% found just once. Source material: peripheral blood. The receptors were gathered from a man aged 70 or older with COVID-19, enrolled during active disease. Both conserved end residues are part of each CDR3. A D gene is named only where the DNA matches it firmly. Size is stated for part of the rows, as once, few or many counts, or as a class when the clone is expanded.

D gene: -; CDR3 length: 14; clone size: few; J gene: TRBJ2-7; V gene: TRBV10-3; CDR3 DNA: TGTGCCATCAGTGACGTAGCCCATGCCTACGAGCAGTACTTC; CDR3 protein: CAISDVAHAYEQYF
D gene: -; CDR3 length: 15; clone size: few; J gene: TRBJ2-7; V gene: TRBV21-1; CDR3 DNA: TGTGCCAGCAGCAAGGTCCGATCAGGACTCTACGAGCAGTACTTC; CDR3 protein: CASSKVRSGLYEQYF
D gene: TRBD2; CDR3 length: 14; clone size: -; J gene: TRBJ2-7; V gene: TRBV29-1; CDR3 DNA: TGCAGCGCCCGACTAGCGGCCAGGGCCTACGAGCAGTACTTC; CDR3 protein: CSARLAARAYEQYF
D gene: -; CDR3 length: 14; clone size: few; J gene: TRBJ1-5; V gene: TRBV7-2; CDR3 DNA: TGTGCCACCGGGGGTGAATATAGCAATCAGCCCCAGCATTTT; CDR3 protein: CATGGEYSNQPQHF
D gene: -; CDR3 length: 13; clone size: -; J gene: TRBJ2-7; V gene: TRBV5-5; CDR3 DNA: TGTGCCAGCAGCTTGGGGGAGGTCTACGAGCAGTACTTC; CDR3 protein: CASSLGEVYEQYF
D gene: TRBD1; CDR3 length: 14; clone size: -; J gene: TRBJ2-7; V gene: TRBV5-4; CDR3 DNA: TGTGCCAGCAACACCGGGACAGGGTTGTACGAGCAGTACTTC; CDR3 protein: CASNTGTGLYEQYF
D gene: TRBD2; CDR3 length: 15; clone size: few; J gene: TRBJ2-2; V gene: TRBV28; CDR3 DNA: TGTGCCAGCAGTAATTTAGCGGGAGATACCGGGGAGCTGTTTTTT; CDR3 protein: CASSNLAGDTGELFF
D gene: -; CDR3 length: 13; clone size: -; J gene: TRBJ2-5; V gene: TRBV19; CDR3 DNA: TGTGCCAGTGCGACAGTAGACCAAGAGACCCAGTACTTC; CDR3 protein: CASATVDQETQYF
D gene: TRBD1; CDR3 length: 12; clone size: -; J gene: TRBJ1-4; V gene: TRBV24-1; CDR3 DNA: TGTGCCACCAGTGATCGAACAGGGGCGGTGTTTTTT; CDR3 protein: CATSDRTGAVFF
D gene: -; CDR3 length: 16; clone size: many; J gene: TRBJ2-7; V gene: TRBV14; CDR3 DNA: TGTGCCAGCAGCTACACTATAGGACTTTCCGGCAACGAGCAGTACTTC; CDR3 protein: CASSYTIGLSGNEQYF
D gene: TRBD2; CDR3 length: 14; clone size: -; J gene: TRBJ2-2; V gene: TRBV29-1; CDR3 DNA: TGCAGCGTGCAAGCTAGCGGAAACACCGGGGAGCTGTTTTTT; CDR3 protein: CSVQASGNTGELFF
D gene: -; CDR3 length: 13; clone size: -; J gene: TRBJ1-5; V gene: TRBV12-3/TRBV12-4; CDR3 DNA: TGTGCCAGCAGCCTGACGGGGGATCAGCCCCAGCATTTT; CDR3 protein: CASSLTGDQPQHF
D gene: TRBD1; CDR3 length: 15; clone size: -; J gene: TRBJ2-7; V gene: TRBV28; CDR3 DNA: TGTGCCAGCAGTTCTACCGGGACAGACTCCTACGAGCAGTACTTC; CDR3 protein: CASSSTGTDSYEQYF
D gene: -; CDR3 length: 16; clone size: -; J gene: TRBJ2-1; V gene: TRBV7-2; CDR3 DNA: TGTGCCAGCAGCTTAGCGGGACCCGGGGGATACAATGAGCAGTTCTTC; CDR3 protein: CASSLAGPGGYNEQFF
D gene: TRBD1; CDR3 length: 14; clone size: -; J gene: TRBJ2-7; V gene: TRBV13; CDR3 DNA: TGTGCCAGCAGCCTAGGGACAGGGGTGTACGAGCAGTACTTC; CDR3 protein: CASSLGTGVYEQYF
D gene: -; CDR3 length: 14; clone size: few; J gene: TRBJ2-7; V gene: TRBV28; CDR3 DNA: TGTGCCAGCGTAACCCAGGGGTTTGCCTACGAGCAGTACTTC; CDR3 protein: CASVTQGFAYEQYF
D gene: TRBD1; CDR3 length: 12; clone size: -; J gene: TRBJ2-7; V gene: TRBV5-6; CDR3 DNA: TGTGCCAGCAGCCGGACAGGGGGCGTGTTGTACTTC; CDR3 protein: CASSRTGGVLYF
D gene: -; CDR3 length: 11; clone size: -; J gene: TRBJ1-1; V gene: TRBV12-3/TRBV12-4; CDR3 DNA: TGTGCCAGCAGTTTGCGGATTGAAGCTTTCTTT; CDR3 protein: CASSLRIEAFF
D gene: TRBD1; CDR3 length: 16; clone size: -; J gene: TRBJ2-7; V gene: TRBV7-8; CDR3 DNA: TGTGCCAGCAGCTACCCCGGGACAGGGACCCCACACGAGCAGTACTTC; CDR3 protein: CASSYPGTGTPHEQYF
D gene: TRBD1; CDR3 length: 13; clone size: -; J gene: TRBJ2-2; V gene: TRBV2; CDR3 DNA: TGTGCCAGCACGACCACAGGGGCCGGGGAGCTGTTTTTT; CDR3 protein: CASTTTGAGELFF
D gene: -; CDR3 length: 15; clone size: -; J gene: TRBJ2-7; V gene: TRBV28; CDR3 DNA: TGTGCCAGCAGTTCGGTGATGGTTGTTACCTACGAGCAGTACTTC; CDR3 protein: CASSSVMVVTYEQYF
D gene: -; CDR3 length: 12; clone size: -; J gene: TRBJ1-1; V gene: TRBV30; CDR3 DNA: TGTGCCTGGACACAAGGGAGCACTGAAGCTTTCTTT; CDR3 protein: CAWTQGSTEAFF
D gene: TRBD1; CDR3 length: 15; clone size: -; J gene: TRBJ1-4; V gene: TRBV7-6; CDR3 DNA: TGTGCCAGCAGCCGGGGACAGACAACTAATGAAAAACTGTTTTTT; CDR3 protein: CASSRGQTTNEKLFF
D gene: -; CDR3 length: 13; clone size: -; J gene: TRBJ2-7; V gene: TRBV7-2; CDR3 DNA: TGTGCCAGCGAAAAGGGCGGGTCCTACGAGCAGTACTTC; CDR3 protein: CASEKGGSYEQYF
D gene: TRBD2; CDR3 length: 15; clone size: -; J gene: TRBJ2-1; V gene: TRBV4-2; CDR3 DNA: TGTGCCAGCAGCCAAGTAGCGGGAGTCCTCAATGAGCAGTTCTTC; CDR3 protein: CASSQVAGVLNEQFF
D gene: -; CDR3 length: 13; clone size: -; J gene: TRBJ2-5; V gene: TRBV12-3/TRBV12-4; CDR3 DNA: TGTGCCAGCAGGCAACCAGGCAGGACACCCCAGTACTTC; CDR3 protein: CASRQPGRTPQYF
D gene: -; CDR3 length: 15; clone size: -; J gene: TRBJ2-7; V gene: TRBV28; CDR3 DNA: TGTGCCAGCAGTTTGTTGGTAGCGGTAAACTACGAGCAGTACTTC; CDR3 protein: CASSLLVAVNYEQYF
D gene: -; CDR3 length: 13; clone size: -; J gene: TRBJ2-1; V gene: TRBV7-9; CDR3 DNA: TGTGCCAGCAGCCCCTATGGAGGAAATGAGCAGTTCTTC; CDR3 protein: CASSPYGGNEQFF
D gene: TRBD2; CDR3 length: 16; clone size: -; J gene: TRBJ2-7; V gene: TRBV7-6; CDR3 DNA: TGTGCCAGCAGCCTGATCTCCGGGACTAGCGCCTACGAGCAGTACTTC; CDR3 protein: CASSLISGTSAYEQYF
D gene: TRBD1; CDR3 length: 16; clone size: few; J gene: TRBJ2-1; V gene: TRBV7-6; CDR3 DNA: TGTGCCAGCAGCTTAGACGGACAGGGGTTTGACAATGAGCAGTTCTTC; CDR3 protein: CASSLDGQGFDNEQFF
D gene: -; CDR3 length: 15; clone size: -; J gene: TRBJ1-3; V gene: TRBV15; CDR3 DNA: TGTGCCACCAGCAGAGAAGGAGAGGGAGGAAACACCATATATTTT; CDR3 protein: CATSREGEGGNTIYF
D gene: TRBD1; CDR3 length: 15; clone size: -; J gene: TRBJ1-1; V gene: TRBV28; CDR3 DNA: TGTGCCAGCAGTTTCACGACAGGGGGCCTTACTGAAGCTTTCTTT; CDR3 protein: CASSFTTGGLTEAFF
D gene: -; CDR3 length: 13; clone size: -; J gene: TRBJ1-6; V gene: TRBV19; CDR3 DNA: TGTGCCAGTAGCCCTTTGGGAGTTTCACCCCTCCACTTT; CDR3 protein: CASSPLGVSPLHF
D gene: TRBD2; CDR3 length: 13; clone size: -; J gene: TRBJ2-1; V gene: TRBV9; CDR3 DNA: TGTGCCAGTAATCGGGAGGGCCTCAATGAGCAGTTCTTC; CDR3 protein: CASNREGLNEQFF
D gene: -; CDR3 length: 13; clone size: -; J gene: TRBJ1-2; V gene: TRBV9; CDR3 DNA: TGTGCCAGCAGCGCACAGGGCCCCTATGGCTACACCTTC; CDR3 protein: CASSAQGPYGYTF
D gene: TRBD1; CDR3 length: 14; clone size: few; J gene: TRBJ1-2; V gene: TRBV6-1; CDR3 DNA: TGTGCCAGCAGCTCAAGACAGGGAGAGTGGGGCTACACCTTC; CDR3 protein: CASSSRQGEWGYTF
D gene: -; CDR3 length: 14; clone size: -; J gene: TRBJ1-5; V gene: TRBV30; CDR3 DNA: TGTGCCTGGAGTCCACAGGGCTCAGGTCAGCCCCAGCATTTT; CDR3 protein: CAWSPQGSGQPQHF
D gene: TRBD1; CDR3 length: 13; clone size: once; J gene: TRBJ2-7; V gene: TRBV9; CDR3 DNA: TGTGCCAGCAGCCGGGACAGGGACTACGAGCAGTACTTC; CDR3 protein: CASSRDRDYEQYF
D gene: TRBD1; CDR3 length: 13; clone size: -; J gene: TRBJ2-1; V gene: TRBV6-5; CDR3 DNA: TGTGCCAGCAGATGGGCCAGGGGGAATGAGCAGTTCTTC; CDR3 protein: CASRWARGNEQFF
D gene: -; CDR3 length: 15; clone size: few; J gene: TRBJ2-7; V gene: TRBV7-6; CDR3 DNA: TGTGCCAGCAGCGAGAGGACAGACCGTTCGTCCGAGCAGTACTTC; CDR3 protein: CASSERTDRSSEQYF
D gene: -; CDR3 length: 13; clone size: -; J gene: TRBJ2-7; V gene: TRBV6-2/TRBV6-3; CDR3 DNA: TGTGCCAGCAGTTTTAGAATAGCGGACGAGCAGTACTTC; CDR3 protein: CASSFRIADEQYF
D gene: TRBD2; CDR3 length: 15; clone size: -; J gene: TRBJ2-3; V gene: TRBV3-1/TRBV3-2; CDR3 DNA: TGTGCCAGCACCAGGACTAGCGGAGCCTGGGATACGCAGTATTTT; CDR3 protein: CASTRTSGAWDTQYF
D gene: -; CDR3 length: 14; clone size: -; J gene: TRBJ1-4; V gene: TRBV5-1; CDR3 DNA: TGCGCCAGCAGCTTGATCGGGGGAGATGAAAAACTGTTTTTT; CDR3 protein: CASSLIGGDEKLFF
D gene: TRBD2; CDR3 length: 18; clone size: -; J gene: TRBJ2-5; V gene: TRBV5-1; CDR3 DNA: TGCGCCAGCAGCTTGGTATTGGGTGCGGGAGATCTGGGGGAGACCCAGTACTTC; CDR3 protein: CASSLVLGAGDLGETQYF
D gene: -; CDR3 length: 15; clone size: -; J gene: TRBJ2-3; V gene: TRBV15; CDR3 DNA: TGTGCCACCAGCAGAGGGACTACCAACACAGATACGCAGTATTTT; CDR3 protein: CATSRGTTNTDTQYF
D gene: TRBD1; CDR3 length: 14; clone size: once; J gene: TRBJ2-2; V gene: TRBV5-1; CDR3 DNA: TGCGCCAGCACCTGGGGGACAGGCCAGGGGGAGCTGTTTTTT; CDR3 protein: CASTWGTGQGELFF
D gene: -; CDR3 length: 14; clone size: few; J gene: TRBJ1-6; V gene: TRBV7-3; CDR3 DNA: TGTGCCAGCAGCTTAGAGGGACAAAATTCACCCCTCCACTTT; CDR3 protein: CASSLEGQNSPLHF
D gene: -; CDR3 length: 13; clone size: once; J gene: TRBJ2-5; V gene: TRBV7-2; CDR3 DNA: TGTGCCAGCAGCTTCTCTTACACGGAGACCCAGTACTTC; CDR3 protein: CASSFSYTETQYF
D gene: -; CDR3 length: 15; clone size: few; J gene: TRBJ1-1; V gene: TRBV9; CDR3 DNA: TGTGCCAGCAGCCCCGGTTCTGGGCTGAACACTGAAGCTTTCTTT; CDR3 protein: CASSPGSGLNTEAFF
D gene: -; CDR3 length: 15; clone size: -; J gene: TRBJ2-1; V gene: TRBV10-3; CDR3 DNA: TGTGCCATCAGTGAGTCTTTACAGGGCTACAATGAGCAGTTCTTC; CDR3 protein: CAISESLQGYNEQFF
D gene: TRBD1; CDR3 length: 14; clone size: -; J gene: TRBJ2-7; V gene: TRBV28; CDR3 DNA: TGTGCCAGCAGTTTACCCGACAGGGCCGACGAGCAGTACTTC; CDR3 protein: CASSLPDRADEQYF